This record looks at one T cell receptor beta chain sequence and its context. The sample belongs to a study of cytomegalovirus exposure and HLA in healthy donors. The length of the CDR3 is 14 residues. Between the trimmed V and J ends, which lost 4 bases and 3 bases, there was a span of 13 bases. Per the germline V gene, CDR1 is SNHLY and CDR2 is FYNNEI. The PCR was carried out with 60 Vbeta primers and 13 Jbeta primers. Using immunoSEQ multiplex PCR, the repertoire was profiled, and TCRdb retains in-frame clones only, with some absent. The table lists around 140,000 clones, 82% of them singletons. This chain links TRBV2 with TRBJ2-7; D is perhaps TRBD1 (6 bases). The source of this sequence is a woman in her forties or fifties in good health and CMV-seropositive. Sequences were obtained from PBMCs. The CDR3 sequence is CASSAQGHIYEQYF. DNA for the CDR3: TGTGCCAGCAGTGCACAGGGTCACATCTACGAGCAGTACTTC.